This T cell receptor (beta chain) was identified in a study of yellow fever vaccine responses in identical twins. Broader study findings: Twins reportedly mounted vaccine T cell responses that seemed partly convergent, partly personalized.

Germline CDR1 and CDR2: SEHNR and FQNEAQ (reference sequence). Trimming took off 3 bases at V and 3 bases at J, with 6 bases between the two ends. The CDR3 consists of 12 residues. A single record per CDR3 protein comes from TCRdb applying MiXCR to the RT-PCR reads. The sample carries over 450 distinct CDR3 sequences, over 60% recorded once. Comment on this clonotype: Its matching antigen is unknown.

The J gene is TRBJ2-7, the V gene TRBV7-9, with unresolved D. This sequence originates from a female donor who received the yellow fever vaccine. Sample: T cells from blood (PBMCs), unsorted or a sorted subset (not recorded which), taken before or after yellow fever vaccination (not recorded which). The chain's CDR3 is CASSFGYYEQYF. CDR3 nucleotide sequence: TGTGCCAGCAGCTTCGGATACTACGAGCAGTACTTC.